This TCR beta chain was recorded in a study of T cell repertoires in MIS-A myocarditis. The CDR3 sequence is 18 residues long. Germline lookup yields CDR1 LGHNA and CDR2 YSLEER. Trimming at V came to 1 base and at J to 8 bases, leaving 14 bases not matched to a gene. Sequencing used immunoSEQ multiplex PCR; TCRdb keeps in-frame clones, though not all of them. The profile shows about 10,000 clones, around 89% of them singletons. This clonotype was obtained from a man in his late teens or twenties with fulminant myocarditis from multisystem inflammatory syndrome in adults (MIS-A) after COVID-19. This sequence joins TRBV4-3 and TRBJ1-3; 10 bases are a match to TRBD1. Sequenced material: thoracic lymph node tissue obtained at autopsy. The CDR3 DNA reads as TGCGCCAGCAGCCAAGGATACGGGACAGGGGATGGGGCGGACACCATATATTTT. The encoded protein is CASSQGYGTGDGADTIYF.